The clone carrying this T cell receptor (beta chain) showed up just a few times. Its antigen is still unknown. The CDR3 totals 12 residues. Germline loops: CDR1 ENHRY, CDR2 SYGVKD. Between the trimmed V and J ends, which lost 6 bases and 2 bases, there was a span of 7 bases. The sample is drawn from a study of response to subunit inactivated influenza vaccine. Overall study results and limits: The authors suggested that every seasonal influenza vaccination recruits few new T cells.

TCRdb re-analysed the RT-PCR reads in MiXCR, keeping a single row per CDR3 protein. This sample yields 590,000 or so distinct CDR3 sequences, of which 14% are seen a single time; less than 8.5% belongs to the top ten. The starting material was PBMCs from blood, obtained 14 days before vaccination. The sequence was obtained from a man aged 45 to 65 who received an inactivated influenza vaccine. The V and J genes are TRBV10-3 and TRBJ2-5; perhaps TRBD2 as D (5 bases). CDR3 sequence: CAIRAEQETQYF. The DNA for the CDR3 is TGTGCCATCAGAGCGGAACAAGAGACCCAGTACTTC.